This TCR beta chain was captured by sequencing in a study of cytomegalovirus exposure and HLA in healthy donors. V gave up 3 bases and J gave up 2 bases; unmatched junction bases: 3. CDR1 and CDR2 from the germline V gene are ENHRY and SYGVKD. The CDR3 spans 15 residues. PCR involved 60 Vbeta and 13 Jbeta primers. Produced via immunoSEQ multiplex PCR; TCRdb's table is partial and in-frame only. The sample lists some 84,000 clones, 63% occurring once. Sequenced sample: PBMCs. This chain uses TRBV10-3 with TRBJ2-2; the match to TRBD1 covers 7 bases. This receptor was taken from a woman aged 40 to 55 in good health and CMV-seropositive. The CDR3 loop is CAISDWDSNTGELFF. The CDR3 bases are TGTGCCATCAGTGATTGGGACAGCAACACCGGGGAGCTGTTTTTT.